The 3 T cell receptor beta chains below all came from one sample that was sequenced in a study of regulatory T cells in long-lasting Graves disease. Indicated time point: persistent/refractory GD, antithyroid drugs over 5 years with positive TRAb. PBMCs provided the RNA from which the TCR library was made. Arm-PCR with iRepertoire HTBI primers amplified the CDR3 regions for these TCR beta libraries. TCRdb re-called the multiplex PCR reads through MiXCR, storing one row per CDR3 protein. The sample includes some 340,000 distinct CDR3 sequences, roughly 23% of them seen just once. Sequencing used peripheral blood mononuclear cells (PBMCs), obtained when the disease was refractory, from a patient treated with antithyroid drugs. The source of these receptors is a middle-aged woman with Graves disease.

Regarding this clonotype: A read error is possible here, since a much larger clone lies one base away. This chain connects TRBV7-2 to TRBJ1-2; D ambiguous. This CDR3 is built from 17 residues. Trimming removed 3 bases at V and 0 bases at J, with 17 bases between. Germline CDR1 SGHTA, CDR2 FQGNSA. CDR3 DNA: TGTGCCAGCAGCTTGGCGGGCGTAGTGGTATCTAACTATGGCTACACCTTC. Translation: CASSLAGVVVSNYGYTF.

The chain couples TRBV24-1 to TRBJ1-1; TRBD1 agrees at 8 bases. The V segment lost 3 bases and the J segment 1 base; nucleotides outside the gene matches: 3. Germline-derived CDR1 and CDR2 are KGHDR and SFDVKD. The CDR3 consists of 15 residues. CDR3 residues: CATSDPGTGNTEAFF. CDR3 DNA: TGTGCCACCAGTGATCCCGGGACAGGGAACACTGAAGCTTTCTTT.

The gene calls are TRBV20-1 and TRBJ2-7; 7 nucleotides match TRBD1. The V and J ends lost 0 bases and 1 base, in that order; junction bases with no gene match: 3. CDR3 length equals 14 residues. Germline CDR1 reads DFQATT; CDR2 reads SNEGSKA (reference sequence). CDR3 residues: CSARDYRGSYEQYF. DNA of the CDR3: TGCAGTGCTAGAGATTACAGGGGATCCTACGAGCAGTACTTC.